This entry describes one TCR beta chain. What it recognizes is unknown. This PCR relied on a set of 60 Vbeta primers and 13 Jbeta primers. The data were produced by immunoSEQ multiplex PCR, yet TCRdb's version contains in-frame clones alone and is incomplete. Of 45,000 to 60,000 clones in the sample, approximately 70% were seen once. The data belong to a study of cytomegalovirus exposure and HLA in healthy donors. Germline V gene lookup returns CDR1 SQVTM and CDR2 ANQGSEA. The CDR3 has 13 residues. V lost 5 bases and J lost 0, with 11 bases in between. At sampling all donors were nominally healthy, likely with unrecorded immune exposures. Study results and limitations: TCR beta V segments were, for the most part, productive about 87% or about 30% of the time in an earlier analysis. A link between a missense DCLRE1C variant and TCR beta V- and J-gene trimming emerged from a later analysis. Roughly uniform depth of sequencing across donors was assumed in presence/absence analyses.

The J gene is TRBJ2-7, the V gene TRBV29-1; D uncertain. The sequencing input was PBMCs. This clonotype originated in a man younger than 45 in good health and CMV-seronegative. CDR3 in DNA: TGCAGCGTTCAGGCCTACAGCTCCTACGAGCAGTACTTC. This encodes CSVQAYSSYEQYF.